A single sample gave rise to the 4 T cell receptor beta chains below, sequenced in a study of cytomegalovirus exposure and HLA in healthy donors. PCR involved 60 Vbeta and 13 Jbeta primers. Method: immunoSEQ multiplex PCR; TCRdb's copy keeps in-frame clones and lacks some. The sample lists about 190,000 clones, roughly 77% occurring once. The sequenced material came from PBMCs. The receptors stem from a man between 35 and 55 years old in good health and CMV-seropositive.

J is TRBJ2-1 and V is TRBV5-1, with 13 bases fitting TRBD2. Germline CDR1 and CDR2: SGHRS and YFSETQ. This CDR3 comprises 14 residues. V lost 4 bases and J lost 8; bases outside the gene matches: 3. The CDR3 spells CASSGGLAGDEQFF. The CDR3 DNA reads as TGCGCCAGCAGCGGTGGACTAGCGGGGGATGAGCAGTTCTTC. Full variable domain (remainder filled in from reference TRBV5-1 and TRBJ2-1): KAGVTQTPRYLIKTRGQQVTLSCSPISGHRSVSWYQQTPGQGLQFLFEYFSETQRNKGNFPGRFSGRQFSNSRSEMNVSTLELGDSALYLCASSGGLAGDEQFFGPGTRLTVL.

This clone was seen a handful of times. The CDR3: CASSFPGSDTQYF. In nucleotides, the CDR3 is TGTGCCAGCAGCTTCCCAGGGTCAGATACGCAGTATTTT. V and J are TRBV11-2 and TRBJ2-3; possibly TRBD1 for D (5 bases). The CDR3 runs 13 residues. Germline V gives CDR1 SGHAT, CDR2 FQNNGV. The V gene lost 3 bases and the J gene lost 4 bases, with 8 bases spanning the gap. Based on the CDR3 plus reference TRBV11-2 and TRBJ2-3, the full variable domain is EAGVAQSPRYKIIEKRQSVAFWCNPISGHATLYWYQQILGQGPKLLIQFQNNGVVDDSQLPKDRFSAERLKGVDSTLKIQPAKLEDSAVYLCASSFPGSDTQYFGPGTRLTVL.

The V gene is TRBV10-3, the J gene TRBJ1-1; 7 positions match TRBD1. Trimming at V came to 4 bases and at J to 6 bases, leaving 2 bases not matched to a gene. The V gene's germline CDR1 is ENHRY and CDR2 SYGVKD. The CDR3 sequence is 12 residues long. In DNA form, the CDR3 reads TGTGCCATCAGTGGGGACAGTTCTGAAGCTTTCTTT. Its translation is CAISGDSSEAFF.

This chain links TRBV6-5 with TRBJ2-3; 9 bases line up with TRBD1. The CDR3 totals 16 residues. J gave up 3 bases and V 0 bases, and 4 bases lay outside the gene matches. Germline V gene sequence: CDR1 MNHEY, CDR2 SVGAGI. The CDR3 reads CASSYSWTGDTDTQYF. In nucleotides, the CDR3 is TGTGCCAGCAGTTACTCGTGGACAGGGGATACAGATACGCAGTATTTT.